This T cell receptor (beta chain) appears in the sequencing data of a study of CD8 T cells in ankylosing spondylitis. Broader study findings: There was a TCR beta motif, made of several highly homologous variants, that appeared characteristic of ankylosing spondylitis blood.

This clonotype was seen at least ten times. Its antigen is unknown. CDR3 length: 14 amino acids. Germline CDR1 reads DFQATT; CDR2 reads SNEGSKA (reference sequence). V was pared by 3 bases and J by 8 bases, with 10 bases of the junction left unmatched. TCRdb fed the 5' RACE reads into MiXCR, producing one record per CDR3 protein. The profile shows about 500,000 distinct CDR3 sequences, roughly 5.2% of them singletons. The J gene is TRBJ1-5, the V gene TRBV20-1, with TRBD1 matching over 7 bases. This TCR was recovered from a male donor with ankylosing spondylitis. The sequenced sample consisted of blood, either unsorted or a sorted T cell fraction (not recorded which). CDR3 amino acids: CSARDPGGREPQHF. As DNA, the CDR3 is TGCAGTGCTAGGGACCCAGGGGGTCGGGAGCCCCAGCATTTT.